This TCR beta chain was captured by sequencing in a study of cytomegalovirus exposure and HLA in healthy donors. Findings of the study overall: Later work found most CMV-associated TCR beta chains apparently HLA-restricted.

Concerning this clone itself: Its antigen is not known.

Primers: 60 Vbeta forward and 13 Jbeta reverse. Assay: immunoSEQ multiplex PCR; the TCRdb copy retains only in-frame clones and omits some. This table has roughly 150,000 clones, 75% appearing once. The CDR3 extends over 14 amino acids. Trimming took 4 bases from V and 5 from J; bases not matched to a gene: 8. Germline values: CDR1 SGHRS, CDR2 YFSETQ. The sequence was collected from a man between 18 and 29 years old in good health and CMV-seropositive. Sequencing input: PBMCs. This chain links TRBV5-1 with TRBJ2-7; the match to TRBD2 covers 8 bases. The CDR3 region has the DNA TGCGCCAGCAGCCTTAGGACTAGCCAGGACGAGCAGTACTTC. Residues: CASSLRTSQDEQYF. The full variable domain, completed using reference TRBV5-1 and TRBJ2-7, is KAGVTQTPRYLIKTRGQQVTLSCSPISGHRSVSWYQQTPGQGLQFLFEYFSETQRNKGNFPGRFSGRQFSNSRSEMNVSTLELGDSALYLCASSLRTSQDEQYFGPGTRLTVT.